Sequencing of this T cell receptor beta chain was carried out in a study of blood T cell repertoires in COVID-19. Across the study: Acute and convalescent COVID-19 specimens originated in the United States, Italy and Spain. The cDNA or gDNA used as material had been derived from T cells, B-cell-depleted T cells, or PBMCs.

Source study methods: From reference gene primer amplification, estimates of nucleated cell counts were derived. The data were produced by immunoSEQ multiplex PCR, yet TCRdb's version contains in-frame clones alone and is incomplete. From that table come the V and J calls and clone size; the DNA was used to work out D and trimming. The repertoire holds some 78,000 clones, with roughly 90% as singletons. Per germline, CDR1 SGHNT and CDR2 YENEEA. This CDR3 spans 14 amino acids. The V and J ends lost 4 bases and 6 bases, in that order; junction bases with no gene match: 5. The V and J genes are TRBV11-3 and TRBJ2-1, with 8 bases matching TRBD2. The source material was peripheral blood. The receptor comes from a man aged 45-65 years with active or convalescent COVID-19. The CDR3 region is CASSYGTSSNEQFF. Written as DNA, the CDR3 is TGTGCCAGCAGCTACGGGACTAGTAGCAATGAGCAGTTCTTC.